A single sample gave rise to the 10 T cell receptor beta chains below, sequenced in a study of blood T cell repertoires in COVID-19. This table comes from immunoSEQ multiplex PCR, and its TCRdb copy is limited to in-frame clones, with some not included. In the table there are approximately 250,000 clones, roughly 81% of which are singletons. The sample was peripheral blood. All receptors come from a man aged 50-59 years with acute or convalescent COVID-19.

This clone was observed a single time. The chain carries TRBV15 and TRBJ2-5, with D possibly TRBD2 on 6 matching bases. CDR1 is LNHNV and CDR2 is YYDKDF in the germline V gene (reference sequence). V was trimmed by 2 bases and J by 4 bases, leaving 14 bases between them. CDR3 length: 15 residues. In nucleotides, the CDR3 is TGTGCCACCAGCAGATCCGGGACTGACAGAGAGACCCAGTACTTC. The encoded protein is CATSRSGTDRETQYF.

V and J are TRBV6-5 and TRBJ2-5, with 8 positions matching TRBD2. This CDR3 region has 13 residues. V lost 5 bases, J lost 4 bases, and 3 bases stayed unmatched. Germline CDR1 is MNHEY and CDR2 is SVGAGI. CDR3 amino acids: CASSRGRPETQYF. The CDR3, as DNA: TGTGCCAGCAGTCGCGGGAGGCCAGAGACCCAGTACTTC.

J is TRBJ1-2 and V is TRBV6-5; TRBD1 might be the D (6 bases). The CDR3 is made up of 14 amino acids. The germline gives CDR1 MNHEY, CDR2 SVGAGI. V was pared by 1 base and J by 7 bases, with 13 bases between. The CDR3 sequence is CASSYFGQRSGYTF. As DNA, the CDR3 is TGTGCCAGCAGTTACTTCGGACAGCGTAGTGGCTACACCTTC.

This chain joins TRBV6-5 and TRBJ2-1; 11 nucleotides agree with TRBD2. V lost 6 bases and J lost 6; bases outside the gene matches: 7. The CDR3 covers 15 residues. Per the germline V gene, CDR1 is MNHEY and CDR2 is SVGAGI. The DNA of the CDR3 is TGTGCCAGCAGGAAGACTAGCGGGATCATCAATGAGCAGTTCTTC. It is translated as CASRKTSGIINEQFF.

The chain joins TRBV19 to TRBJ1-6; D remains ambiguous. The V end was cut by 3 bases, the J end by 10 bases, with 19 bases between. Germline assignment: CDR1 LNHDA and CDR2 SQIVND (reference sequence). The CDR3 runs to 16 residues. The DNA for the CDR3 is TGTGCCAGTAGTATTAGTTACGAACTATCAAGATCACCCCTCCACTTT. Protein: CASSISYELSRSPLHF.

The genes are TRBV6-5 and TRBJ2-7; D gene ambiguous. Trimming removed 2 bases at V and 3 bases at J, with 11 bases between. There are 14 residues in the CDR3. The V gene's germline CDR1 is MNHEY and CDR2 SVGAGI. The CDR3: CASSYRQEDYEQYF. In DNA, the CDR3 is TGTGCCAGCAGTTACCGGCAGGAAGACTACGAGCAGTACTTC.

This sequence joins TRBV2 and TRBJ2-1, with 10 bases identical to TRBD2. Germline trimming cut 3 bases from V and 2 bases from J; bases unmatched to any gene: 4. Germline V gene lookup returns CDR1 SNHLY and CDR2 FYNNEI. This CDR3 comprises 16 residues. CDR3 residues: CASSERAGGPYNEQFF. The DNA for the CDR3 is TGTGCCAGCAGTGAGCGAGCGGGGGGGCCCTACAATGAGCAGTTCTTC. Complete variable domain (other parts from reference TRBV2 and TRBJ2-1): EPEVTQTPSHQVTQMGQEVILRCVPISNHLYFYWYRQILGQKVEFLVSFYNNEISEKSEIFDDQFSVERPDGSNFTLKIRSTKLEDSAMYFCASSERAGGPYNEQFFGPGTRLTVL.

This clone was detected only once. The chain has TRBV5-1 and TRBJ1-2; TRBD1 matches at 8 bases. The CDR3 totals 13 residues. The germline gives CDR1 SGHRS, CDR2 YFSETQ. V lost 4 bases to trimming and J lost 6 bases; unmatched junction nucleotides: 5. The CDR3 bases are TGCGCCAGCAGCGCCACAGGGGGGAATGGCTACACCTTC. Translated: CASSATGGNGYTF.

CDR3 in amino acids: CASSLRTKQTYF. CDR3 sequence (DNA): TGTGCCAGCAGCCTCCGGACTAAACAAACGTATTTT. The chain couples TRBV3-1 (or the pseudogene TRBV3-2) to TRBJ2-3; TRBD2 is a possible D gene (6 bases). Trimming cost V 4 bases and J 14 bases, with 16 bases left between them. The germline gives CDR1 LGHDT, CDR2 YNNKEL (reference sequence). The CDR3 loop spans 12 amino acids.

The chain recombines TRBV20-1 with TRBJ2-2; unclear D gene. Germline lookup yields CDR1 DFQATT and CDR2 SNEGSKA (reference sequence). The germline V and J ends were trimmed by 5 bases and 5 bases, with 6 bases remaining between them. The CDR3 has 11 amino acids. The CDR3 loop is CSAPKTGELFF. The CDR3 nucleotides are TGCAGTGCTCCTAAGACCGGGGAGCTGTTTTTT.